The rows below give T cell receptor beta chains drawn from one sample of a study of shared clonotypes between healthy human individuals. Repertoires were generated with immunoSEQ multiplex PCR, while TCRdb's copy carries only in-frame clones and drops some. This sample carries under 2,000,000 clones, over 85% of them seen once, and the ten largest clones take roughly 1.2%. Sequencing input: naive CD8+ T cells sorted from blood. These TCRs come from a man between 18 and 35 years old in good health. The CDR3 runs from the conserved cysteine through the conserved F or W. Fields, in order: D gene, V gene, clone size, J gene, CDR3 protein, CDR3 DNA. The D gene is left open where the match is weak. Clone sizes are given selectively: once, few, many, or a class where the clone is expanded.

d_gene: TRBD2
v_gene: TRBV7-7
abundance: NA
j_gene: TRBJ2-2
CDR3aa: CASSLTSGGGGELFF
CDR3nt: TGTGCTAGCAGCTTAACTAGCGGAGGCGGCGGGGAGCTGTTTTTT

d_gene: NA
v_gene: TRBV5-6
abundance: NA
j_gene: TRBJ1-1
CDR3aa: CASSLGVTLAFF
CDR3nt: TGTGCCAGCAGCTTGGGAGTGACACTAGCTTTCTTT

d_gene: NA
v_gene: TRBV6-6
abundance: NA
j_gene: TRBJ2-5
CDR3aa: CASSYSLGETQYF
CDR3nt: TGTGCCAGCAGTTACTCTTTGGGAGAGACCCAGTACTTC

d_gene: TRBD1
v_gene: TRBV27
abundance: NA
j_gene: TRBJ1-5
CDR3aa: CASSPGQGAGQPQHF
CDR3nt: TGTGCCAGCAGTCCAGGACAGGGGGCGGGTCAGCCCCAGCATTTT

d_gene: NA
v_gene: TRBV27
abundance: NA
j_gene: TRBJ2-3
CDR3aa: CASSLENSYTDTQYF
CDR3nt: TGTGCCAGCAGTTTAGAGAACTCGTACACAGATACGCAGTATTTT

d_gene: TRBD1
v_gene: TRBV6-5
abundance: NA
j_gene: TRBJ1-5
CDR3aa: CASSQTGISNQPQHF
CDR3nt: TGTGCCAGCAGTCAGACAGGGATTAGCAATCAGCCCCAGCATTTT

d_gene: NA
v_gene: TRBV7-9
abundance: NA
j_gene: TRBJ1-1
CDR3aa: CASSVLNTEAFF
CDR3nt: TGTGCCAGCTCCGTACTGAACACTGAAGCTTTCTTT

d_gene: TRBD2
v_gene: TRBV7-9
abundance: NA
j_gene: TRBJ2-5
CDR3aa: CASRAAGGTQETQYF
CDR3nt: TGTGCCAGCAGGGCAGCGGGGGGCACCCAAGAGACCCAGTACTTC

d_gene: TRBD2
v_gene: TRBV27
abundance: NA
j_gene: TRBJ2-7
CDR3aa: CASRPSGLAGVGDYEQYF
CDR3nt: TGTGCCAGCAGACCATCGGGACTAGCGGGAGTTGGGGACTACGAGCAGTACTTC

d_gene: NA
v_gene: TRBV7-6
abundance: NA
j_gene: TRBJ2-3
CDR3aa: CASSLARGSGTDTQYF
CDR3nt: TGTGCCAGCAGCTTAGCGAGGGGGTCTGGCACAGATACGCAGTATTTT

d_gene: TRBD1
v_gene: TRBV27
abundance: NA
j_gene: TRBJ2-1
CDR3aa: CASRGQGADEQFF
CDR3nt: TGTGCCAGCCGGGGACAGGGGGCCGATGAGCAGTTCTTC

d_gene: NA
v_gene: TRBV11-2
abundance: NA
j_gene: TRBJ2-1
CDR3aa: CASSSREQFF
CDR3nt: TGTGCCAGCAGCTCCCGTGAGCAGTTCTTC

d_gene: NA
v_gene: TRBV5-1
abundance: NA
j_gene: TRBJ2-2
CDR3aa: CASSLEVVVENTGELFF
CDR3nt: TGCGCCAGCAGCTTGGAAGTGGTGGTGGAGAACACCGGGGAGCTGTTTTTT

d_gene: NA
v_gene: TRBV15
abundance: NA
j_gene: TRBJ1-2
CDR3aa: CATSRDSMTGYTF
CDR3nt: TGTGCCACCAGCAGAGATTCTATGACAGGCTACACCTTC

d_gene: TRBD1
v_gene: TRBV4-3
abundance: once
j_gene: TRBJ2-1
CDR3aa: CASSQDRDSYNEQFF
CDR3nt: TGCGCCAGCAGCCAGGACAGGGACTCCTACAATGAGCAGTTCTTC

d_gene: NA
v_gene: TRBV7-9
abundance: NA
j_gene: TRBJ2-1
CDR3aa: CASSLSTGAGNEQFF
CDR3nt: TGTGCCAGCAGCTTGTCTACCGGCGCTGGCAATGAGCAGTTCTTC

d_gene: TRBD1
v_gene: TRBV7-9
abundance: NA
j_gene: TRBJ1-5
CDR3aa: CASEGASQPQHF
CDR3nt: TGTGCCAGCGAGGGGGCTAGTCAGCCCCAGCATTTT

d_gene: TRBD1
v_gene: TRBV13
abundance: NA
j_gene: TRBJ2-7
CDR3aa: CASSWDSSYEQYF
CDR3nt: TGTGCCAGCAGCTGGGACAGCTCCTACGAGCAGTACTTC

d_gene: NA
v_gene: TRBV27
abundance: NA
j_gene: TRBJ2-7
CDR3aa: CASSLSPFGSGEQYF
CDR3nt: TGTGCCAGCAGTTTATCCCCCTTCGGGAGTGGCGAGCAGTACTTC

d_gene: NA
v_gene: TRBV5-1
abundance: NA
j_gene: TRBJ2-5
CDR3aa: CASSLYRTGRDQETQYF
CDR3nt: TGCGCCAGCAGCCTGTATCGGACAGGGAGGGACCAAGAGACCCAGTACTTC

d_gene: NA
v_gene: TRBV6-1
abundance: NA
j_gene: TRBJ1-2
CDR3aa: CASSDLGSWGYTF
CDR3nt: TGTGCCAGCAGTGATTTGGGGTCATGGGGCTACACCTTC

d_gene: NA
v_gene: TRBV5-1
abundance: NA
j_gene: TRBJ2-7
CDR3aa: CASSQWTGAYEQYF
CDR3nt: TGCGCCAGCAGCCAATGGACGGGAGCCTACGAGCAGTACTTC

d_gene: NA
v_gene: TRBV25-1
abundance: NA
j_gene: TRBJ2-5
CDR3aa: CASSQGPLYQETQYF
CDR3nt: TGTGCCAGCAGCCAGGGACCGTTGTACCAAGAGACCCAGTACTTC

d_gene: TRBD1
v_gene: TRBV27
abundance: NA
j_gene: TRBJ2-7
CDR3aa: CASSAGQGTYEQYF
CDR3nt: TGTGCCAGCAGCGCTGGACAGGGGACCTACGAGCAGTACTTC